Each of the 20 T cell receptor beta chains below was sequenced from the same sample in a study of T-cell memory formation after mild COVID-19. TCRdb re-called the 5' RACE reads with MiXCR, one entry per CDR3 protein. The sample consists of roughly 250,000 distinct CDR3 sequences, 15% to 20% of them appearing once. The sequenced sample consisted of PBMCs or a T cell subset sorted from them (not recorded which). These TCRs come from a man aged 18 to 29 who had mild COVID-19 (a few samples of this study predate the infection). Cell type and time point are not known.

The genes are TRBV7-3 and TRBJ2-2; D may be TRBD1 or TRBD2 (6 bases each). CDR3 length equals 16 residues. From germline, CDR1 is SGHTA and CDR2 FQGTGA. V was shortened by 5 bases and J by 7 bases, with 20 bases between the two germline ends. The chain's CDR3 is CASSPAEGGIRGELFF. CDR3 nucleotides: TGTGCCAGCAGCCCGGCGGAGGGGGGTATTCGCGGGGAGCTGTTTTTT.

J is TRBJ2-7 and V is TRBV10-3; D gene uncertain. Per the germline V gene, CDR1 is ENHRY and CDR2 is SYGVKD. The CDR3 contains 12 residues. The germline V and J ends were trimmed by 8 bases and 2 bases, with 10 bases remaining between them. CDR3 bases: TGTGCCATCGGAGTGAGGCCCTACGAGCAGTACTTC. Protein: CAIGVRPYEQYF.

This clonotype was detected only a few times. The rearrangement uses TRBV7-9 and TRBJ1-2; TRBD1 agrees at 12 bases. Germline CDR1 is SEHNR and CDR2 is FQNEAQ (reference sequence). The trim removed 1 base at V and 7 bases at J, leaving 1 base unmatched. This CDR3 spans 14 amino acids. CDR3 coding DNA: TGTGCCAGCAGCTTAGGGGACAGGGGGCTTGGCTACACCTTC. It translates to CASSLGDRGLGYTF.

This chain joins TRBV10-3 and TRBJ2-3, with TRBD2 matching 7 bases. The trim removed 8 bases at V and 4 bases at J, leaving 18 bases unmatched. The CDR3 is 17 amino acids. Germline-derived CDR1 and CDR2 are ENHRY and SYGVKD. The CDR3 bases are TGTGCCATCGGGTCGCCTTTTATGCGGGGGACCCCAGATACGCAGTATTTT. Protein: CAIGSPFMRGTPDTQYF.

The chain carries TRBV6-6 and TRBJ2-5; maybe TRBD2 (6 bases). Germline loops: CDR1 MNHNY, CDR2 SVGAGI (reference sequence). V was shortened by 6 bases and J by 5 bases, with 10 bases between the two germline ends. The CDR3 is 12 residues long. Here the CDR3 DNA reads TGTGCCAGCAGGTTAAGCGGGGAGACCCAGTACTTC. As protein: CASRLSGETQYF.

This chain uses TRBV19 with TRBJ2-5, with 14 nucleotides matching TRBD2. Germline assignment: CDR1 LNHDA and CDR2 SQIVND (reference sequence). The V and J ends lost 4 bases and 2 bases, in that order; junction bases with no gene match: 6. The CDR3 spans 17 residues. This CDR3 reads CASSTGLAGGFQETQYF. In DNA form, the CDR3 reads TGTGCCAGTAGTACCGGACTAGCGGGGGGCTTTCAAGAGACCCAGTACTTC.

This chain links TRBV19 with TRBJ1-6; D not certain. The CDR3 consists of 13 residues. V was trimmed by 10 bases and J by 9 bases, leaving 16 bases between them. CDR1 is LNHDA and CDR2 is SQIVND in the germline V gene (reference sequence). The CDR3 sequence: CATRGVGISPLHF. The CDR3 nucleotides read TGTGCCACCCGGGGAGTTGGAATTTCACCCCTCCACTTT.

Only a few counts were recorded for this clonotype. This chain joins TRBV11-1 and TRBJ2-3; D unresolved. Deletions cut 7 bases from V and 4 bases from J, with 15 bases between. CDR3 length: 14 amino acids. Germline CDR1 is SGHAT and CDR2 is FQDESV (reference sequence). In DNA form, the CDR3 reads TGTGCCAGCACCCTTTCCCGGTCCGCAGATACGCAGTATTTT. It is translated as CASTLSRSADTQYF.

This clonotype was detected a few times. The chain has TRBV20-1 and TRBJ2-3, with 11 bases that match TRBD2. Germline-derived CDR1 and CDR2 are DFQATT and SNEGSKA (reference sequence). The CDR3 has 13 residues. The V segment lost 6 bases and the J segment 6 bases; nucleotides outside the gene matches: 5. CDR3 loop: CSADSSGGDTQYF. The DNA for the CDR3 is TGCAGTGCAGATTCTAGCGGGGGGGATACGCAGTATTTT.

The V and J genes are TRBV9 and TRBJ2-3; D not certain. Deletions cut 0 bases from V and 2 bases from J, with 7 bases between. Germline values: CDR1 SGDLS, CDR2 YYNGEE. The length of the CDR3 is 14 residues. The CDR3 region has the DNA TGTGCCAGCAGCGTAGGGTCCCACACAGATACGCAGTATTTT. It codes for CASSVGSHTDTQYF.

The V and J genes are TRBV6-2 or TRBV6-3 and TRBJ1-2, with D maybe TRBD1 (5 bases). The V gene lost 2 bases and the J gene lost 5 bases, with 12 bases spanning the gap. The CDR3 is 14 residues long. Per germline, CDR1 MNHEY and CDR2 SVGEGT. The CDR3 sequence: CASSYRGPLYGYTF. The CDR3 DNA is TGTGCCAGCAGTTACAGGGGACCTTTGTATGGCTACACCTTC.

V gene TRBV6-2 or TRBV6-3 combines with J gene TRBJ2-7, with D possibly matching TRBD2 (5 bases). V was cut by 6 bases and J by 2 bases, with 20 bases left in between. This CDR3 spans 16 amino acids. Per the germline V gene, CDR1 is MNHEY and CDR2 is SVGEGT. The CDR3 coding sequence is TGTGCCAGCAGCTCCCCCCGAGGGCGAATACCCTACGAGCAGTACGTC. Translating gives CASSSPRGRIPYEQYV.

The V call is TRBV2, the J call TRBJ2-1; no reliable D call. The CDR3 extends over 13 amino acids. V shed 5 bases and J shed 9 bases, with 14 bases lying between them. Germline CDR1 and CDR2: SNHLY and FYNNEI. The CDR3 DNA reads TGTGCCAGCAGTTTCCCACCCACGGGTGAGCAGTTCTTC. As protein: CASSFPPTGEQFF. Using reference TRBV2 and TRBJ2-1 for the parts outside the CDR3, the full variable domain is EPEVTQTPSHQVTQMGQEVILRCVPISNHLYFYWYRQILGQKVEFLVSFYNNEISEKSEIFDDQFSVERPDGSNFTLKIRSTKLEDSAMYFCASSFPPTGEQFFGPGTRLTVL.

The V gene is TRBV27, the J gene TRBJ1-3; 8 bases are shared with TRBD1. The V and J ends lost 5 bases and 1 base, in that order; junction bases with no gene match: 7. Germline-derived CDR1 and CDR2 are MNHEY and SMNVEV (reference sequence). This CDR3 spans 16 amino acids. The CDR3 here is CASSLAGGASGNTIYF. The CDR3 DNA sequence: TGTGCCAGCAGTCTCGCAGGGGGCGCGTCTGGAAACACCATATATTTT.

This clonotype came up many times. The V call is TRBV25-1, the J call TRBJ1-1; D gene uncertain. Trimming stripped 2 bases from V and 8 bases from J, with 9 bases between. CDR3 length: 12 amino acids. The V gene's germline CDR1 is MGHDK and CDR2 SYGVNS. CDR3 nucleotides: TGTGCCAGCAGTGAAAGAAGTCGGGAAGCTTTCTTT. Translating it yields CASSERSREAFF. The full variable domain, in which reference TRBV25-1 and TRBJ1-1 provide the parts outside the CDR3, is EADIYQTPRYLVIGTGKKITLECSQTMGHDKMYWYQQDPGMELHLIHYSYGVNSTEKGDLSSESTVSRIRTEHFPLTLESARPSHTSQYLCASSERSREAFFGQGTRLTVV.

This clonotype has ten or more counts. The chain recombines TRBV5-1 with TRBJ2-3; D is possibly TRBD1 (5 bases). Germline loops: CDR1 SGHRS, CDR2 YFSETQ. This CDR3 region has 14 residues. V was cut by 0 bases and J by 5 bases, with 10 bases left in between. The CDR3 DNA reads TGCGCCAGCAGCTTGGGTGGGGCCCAAGATACGCAGTATTTT. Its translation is CASSLGGAQDTQYF.

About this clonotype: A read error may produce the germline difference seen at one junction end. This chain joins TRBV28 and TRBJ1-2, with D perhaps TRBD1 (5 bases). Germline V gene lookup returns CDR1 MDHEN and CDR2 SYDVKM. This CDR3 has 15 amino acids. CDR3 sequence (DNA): TGTGCCAGCAGCCCCCCGGGGTGGGGGAACTATGGCTACACCTTT. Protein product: CASSPPGWGNYGYTF.

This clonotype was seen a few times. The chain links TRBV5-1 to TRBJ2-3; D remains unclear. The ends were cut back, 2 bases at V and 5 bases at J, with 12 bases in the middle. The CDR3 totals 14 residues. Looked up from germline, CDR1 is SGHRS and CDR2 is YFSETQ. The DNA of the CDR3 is TGCGCCAGCAGCTTTTTTGGCGCGGAAGATACGCAGTATTTT. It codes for CASSFFGAEDTQYF.

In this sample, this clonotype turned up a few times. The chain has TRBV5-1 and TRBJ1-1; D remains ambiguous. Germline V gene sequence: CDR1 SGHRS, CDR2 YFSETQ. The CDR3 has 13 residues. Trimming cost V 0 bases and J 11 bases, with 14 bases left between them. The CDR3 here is CASSLGPFSQAFF. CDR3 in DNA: TGCGCCAGCAGCTTGGGGCCCTTCTCCCAGGCTTTCTTT.

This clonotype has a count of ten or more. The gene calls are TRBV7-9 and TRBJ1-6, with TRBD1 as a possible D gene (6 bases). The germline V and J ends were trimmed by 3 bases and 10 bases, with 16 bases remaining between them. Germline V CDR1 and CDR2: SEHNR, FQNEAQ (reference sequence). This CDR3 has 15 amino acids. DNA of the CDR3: TGTGCCAGCAGCTTGGCAGGGGCGCGGAGCTCACCCCTCCACTTT. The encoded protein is CASSLAGARSSPLHF.